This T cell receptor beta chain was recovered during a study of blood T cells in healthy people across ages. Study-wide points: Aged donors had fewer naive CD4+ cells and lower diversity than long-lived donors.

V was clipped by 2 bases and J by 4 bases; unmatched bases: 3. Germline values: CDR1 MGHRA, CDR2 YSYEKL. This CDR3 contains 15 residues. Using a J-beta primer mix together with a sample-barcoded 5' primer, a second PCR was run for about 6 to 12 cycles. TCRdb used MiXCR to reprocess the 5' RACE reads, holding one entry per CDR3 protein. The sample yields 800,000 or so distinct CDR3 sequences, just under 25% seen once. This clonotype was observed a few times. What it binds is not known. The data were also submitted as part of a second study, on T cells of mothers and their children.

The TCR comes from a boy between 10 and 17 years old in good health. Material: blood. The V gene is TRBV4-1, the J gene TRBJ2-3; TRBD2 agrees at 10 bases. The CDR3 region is CASSQSGGGSDTQYF. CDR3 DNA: TGCGCCAGCAGCCAAAGCGGGGGGGGGTCAGATACGCAGTATTTT.